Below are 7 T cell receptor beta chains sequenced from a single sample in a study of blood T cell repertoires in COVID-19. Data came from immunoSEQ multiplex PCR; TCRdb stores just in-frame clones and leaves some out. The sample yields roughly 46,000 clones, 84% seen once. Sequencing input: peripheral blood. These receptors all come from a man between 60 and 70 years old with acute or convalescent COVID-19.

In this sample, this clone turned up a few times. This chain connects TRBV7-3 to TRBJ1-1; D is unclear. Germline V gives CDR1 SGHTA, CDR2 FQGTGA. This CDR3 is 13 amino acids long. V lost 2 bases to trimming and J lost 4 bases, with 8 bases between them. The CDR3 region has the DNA TGTGCCAGCAGCTTACAGGAAGCCACTGAAGCTTTCTTT. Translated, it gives CASSLQEATEAFF.

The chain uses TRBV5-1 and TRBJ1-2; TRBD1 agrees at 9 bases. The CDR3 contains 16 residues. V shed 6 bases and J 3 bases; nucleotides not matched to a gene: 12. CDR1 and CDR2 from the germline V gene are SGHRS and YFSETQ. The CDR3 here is CASTPGDRDLDYGYTF. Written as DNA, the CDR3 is TGCGCCAGCACCCCAGGGGACAGGGATCTAGACTATGGCTACACCTTC.

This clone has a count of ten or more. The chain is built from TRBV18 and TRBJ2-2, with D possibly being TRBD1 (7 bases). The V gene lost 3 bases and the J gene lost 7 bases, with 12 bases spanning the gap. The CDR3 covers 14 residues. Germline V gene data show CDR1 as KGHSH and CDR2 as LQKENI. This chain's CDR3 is CASSPRQGGGELFF. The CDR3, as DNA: TGTGCCAGCTCACCCAGACAGGGAGGCGGGGAGCTGTTTTTT. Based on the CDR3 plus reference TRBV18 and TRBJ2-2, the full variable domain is NAGVMQNPRHLVRRRGQEARLRCSPMKGHSHVYWYRQLPEEGLKFMVYLQKENIIDESGMPKERFSAEFPKEGPSILRIQQVVRGDSAAYFCASSPRQGGGELFFGEGSRLTVL.

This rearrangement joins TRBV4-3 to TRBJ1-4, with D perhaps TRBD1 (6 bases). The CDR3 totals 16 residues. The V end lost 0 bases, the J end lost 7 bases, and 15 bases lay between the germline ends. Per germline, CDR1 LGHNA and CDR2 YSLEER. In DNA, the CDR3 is TGCGCCAGCAGCCAAGAGGCGGGGGGGCGCGGTGAAAAACTGTTTTTT. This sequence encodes CASSQEAGGRGEKLFF.

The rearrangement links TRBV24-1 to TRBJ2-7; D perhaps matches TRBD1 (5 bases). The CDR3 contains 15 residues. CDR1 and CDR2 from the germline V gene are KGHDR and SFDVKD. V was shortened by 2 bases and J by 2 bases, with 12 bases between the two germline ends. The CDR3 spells CATSDSQGNTYEQYF. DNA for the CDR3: TGTGCCACCAGTGATTCTCAGGGAAATACCTACGAGCAGTACTTC.

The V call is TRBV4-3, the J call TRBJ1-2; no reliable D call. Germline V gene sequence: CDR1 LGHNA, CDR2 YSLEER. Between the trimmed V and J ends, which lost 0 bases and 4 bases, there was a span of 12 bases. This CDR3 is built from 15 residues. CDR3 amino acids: CASSQDITEFYGYTF. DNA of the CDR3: TGCGCCAGCAGCCAAGATATAACCGAGTTCTATGGCTACACCTTC.

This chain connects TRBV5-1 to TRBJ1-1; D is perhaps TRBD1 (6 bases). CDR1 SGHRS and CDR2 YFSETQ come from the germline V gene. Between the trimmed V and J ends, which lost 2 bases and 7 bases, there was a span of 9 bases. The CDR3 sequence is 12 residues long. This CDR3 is CASSLPGVEAFF. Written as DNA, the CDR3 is TGCGCCAGCAGCTTACCAGGGGTTGAAGCTTTCTTT.